This T cell receptor (beta chain) was sequenced in a study of CXCR3-negative and CXCR3-positive naive CD8 T cells. Via 5' RACE with UMI labels, TRB cDNA libraries were prepared. TCRdb re-analyzed the 5' RACE reads; it lists each CDR3 protein once, without DNA. The sample holds about 130,000 distinct CDR3 sequences. CD45RO-CCR7+CD27+CD95- expression identified naive CD8+ T cells. The specimen sequenced was naive CXCR3- CD8+ T cells from blood. Subset indicated: CD45RO-CCR7+CD27+CD95- naive CD8+ T cells lacking CXCR3 (TNR3-). This receptor was identified in a human donor in good health. Some clones in this sample may be carry-over from other donors' samples.

CDR3 in amino acids: CASSGDSSYEQYF. J is TRBJ2-7 and V is TRBV9; the D call from TCRdb, TRBD2, cannot be confirmed without DNA. Germline V lookup: CDR1 SGDLS, CDR2 YYNGEE. This CDR3 comprises 13 residues. Filled out from reference TRBV9 and TRBJ2-7, the complete variable domain reads DSGVTQTPKHLITATGQRVTLRCSPRSGDLSVYWYQQSLDQGLQFLIQYYNGEERAKGNILERFSAQQFPDLHSELNLSSLELGDSALYFCASSGDSSYEQYFGPGTRLTVT.